This entry lists 18 T cell receptor beta chains sequenced from one sample in a study of T-cell reconstitution after alpha-beta-depleted transplantation in children. The TCRbeta library was prepared with unique molecular identifiers. TCRdb processed the PCR reads anew with MiXCR; each CDR3 protein has one entry. The sample carries approximately 110,000 distinct CDR3 sequences, 10% recorded once. Specimen: PBMCs, collected before TCRalphabeta/CD19-depleted stem cell transplant. The receptors originated from a boy under 10 years old with acute lymphoblastic leukemia, due to receive a stem cell transplant.

Ten or more counts support this clonotype. V gene TRBV5-1 combines with J gene TRBJ2-1, with D tentatively TRBD1 (5 bases). V was clipped by 5 bases and J by 2 bases, with 8 bases between them. The germline V gene has CDR1 SGHRS and CDR2 YFSETQ. This CDR3 has 13 amino acids. CDR3 bases: TGCGCCAGCAGTTCAGGGCCCTACAATGAGCAGTTCTTC. It encodes CASSSGPYNEQFF.

V is TRBV25-1 and J is TRBJ1-1; maybe TRBD1 (6 bases). Trimming stripped 5 bases from V and 6 bases from J, with 25 bases between. Germline V gene sequence: CDR1 MGHDK, CDR2 SYGVNS. CDR3 length: 17 amino acids. Here the CDR3 reads CASSPQKAPRGLAEAFF. CDR3 in DNA: TGTGCCAGCAGTCCGCAAAAAGCCCCCAGGGGCCTTGCTGAAGCTTTCTTT. Looking up the rest from reference TRBV25-1 and TRBJ1-1 gives the full variable domain: EADIYQTPRYLVIGTGKKITLECSQTMGHDKMYWYQQDPGMELHLIHYSYGVNSTEKGDLSSESTVSRIRTEHFPLTLESARPSHTSQYLCASSPQKAPRGLAEAFFGQGTRLTVV.

This clonotype was seen ten or more times. The J gene is TRBJ2-1, the V gene TRBV20-1, with D unresolved. The CDR3 is 14 amino acids. CDR1 and CDR2 (germline): DFQATT, SNEGSKA (reference sequence). V was cut by 5 bases and J by 3 bases, with 14 bases left in between. CDR3 loop: CSAPKTLGYNEQFF. The CDR3 coding sequence is TGCAGTGCTCCCAAGACTTTGGGCTACAATGAGCAGTTCTTC.

CDR3 in amino acids: CASSVEGWNTGELFF. As DNA, the CDR3 is TGTGCCAGCAGCGTAGAGGGCTGGAACACCGGGGAGCTGTTTTTT. V usage is TRBV9 and J usage is TRBJ2-2; D is uncertain. CDR1 and CDR2 (germline): SGDLS, YYNGEE. CDR3 length equals 15 residues. V was cut by 0 bases and J by 1 base, with 7 bases left in between.

This clonotype has at least ten counts. This chain joins TRBV29-1 and TRBJ1-1; D is undetermined. CDR1 and CDR2 from the germline V gene are SQVTM and ANQGSEA. The CDR3 loop spans 13 amino acids. Between the trimmed V and J ends, which lost 3 bases and 5 bases, there was a span of 13 bases. CDR3 sequence: CSVDPAFGTEAFF. The CDR3 DNA is TGCAGCGTTGACCCGGCTTTTGGGACTGAAGCTTTCTTT.

This clonotype was detected only a few times. The genes are TRBV12-3 or TRBV12-4 and TRBJ2-2; no reliable D call. This CDR3 is 14 amino acids long. V lost 6 bases to trimming and J lost 9 bases, with 17 bases between them. This chain's CDR3 is CASSVGPTGRELFF. Written as DNA, the CDR3 is TGTGCCAGCAGCGTAGGGCCCACGGGCAGGGAGCTGTTTTTT.

This clonotype was recorded many times. The V and J genes are TRBV5-1 and TRBJ2-1; D is undetermined. V lost 0 bases to trimming and J lost 2 bases, with 15 bases between them. The germline V gene encodes CDR1 SGHRS and CDR2 YFSETQ. CDR3 length: 17 residues. CDR3 amino acids: CASSLALRVRTYNEQFF. CDR3 nucleotides: TGCGCCAGCAGCTTGGCGCTCCGAGTACGTACCTACAATGAGCAGTTCTTC.

The sample holds a few counts of this clonotype. The V gene is TRBV5-8, the J gene TRBJ2-5, with D possibly being TRBD1 (6 bases). Germline V gives CDR1 SGHTS, CDR2 YDEGEE. CDR3 length: 13 amino acids. With 4 bases removed from V and 3 bases from J, the gap between germline ends came to 10 bases. CDR3 region: CASSLNREETQYF. CDR3 in DNA: TGTGCCAGCAGCCTTAACAGGGAAGAGACCCAGTACTTC.

The chain links TRBV20-1 to TRBJ1-4, with a possible D match to TRBD1 (6 bases). Germline CDR1 reads DFQATT; CDR2 reads SNEGSKA (reference sequence). This CDR3 contains 14 residues. The V end was cut by 6 bases, the J end by 4 bases, with 15 bases between. CDR3 residues: CSARGLEGNEKLFF. CDR3 nucleotide sequence: TGCAGTGCCAGGGGCCTAGAGGGTAATGAAAAACTGTTTTTT.

This clonotype was seen repeatedly, ten times or more. CDR3 region: CASSYGLAGGTQYF. As DNA, the CDR3 is TGTGCCAGCAGTTATGGTTTAGCGGGGGGTACGCAGTATTTT. The chain joins TRBV6-5 to TRBJ2-3, with TRBD2 matching 10 bases. The CDR3 contains 14 residues. Germline assignment: CDR1 MNHEY and CDR2 SVGAGI. V was pared by 3 bases and J by 8 bases, with 5 bases of the junction left unmatched.

This clonotype was seen at least ten times. The chain uses TRBV12-3 or TRBV12-4 and TRBJ2-1; 9 nucleotides line up with TRBD2. The trim removed 6 bases at V and 3 bases at J, leaving 6 bases unmatched. The CDR3 spans 15 residues. CDR3 region: CASSHLAGLYNEQFF. In nucleotides, the CDR3 is TGTGCCAGCAGCCACCTAGCGGGACTCTACAATGAGCAGTTCTTC.

This clonotype was seen only a few times. As the CDR3 is not closed by the conserved phenylalanine or tryptophan, this likely results from a read error. No DNA is shown, since the ends of the CDR3 on it are uncertain; the CDR3 is the one TCRdb lists. The J gene is TRBJ1-2, the V gene TRBV6-5. Per the germline V gene, CDR1 is MNHEY and CDR2 is SVGAGI. 9 amino acids form the CDR3, both terminal residues included. This chain's CDR3 is CASSYGRDL.

The chain uses TRBV28 and TRBJ2-3; D gene uncertain. CDR3 length: 15 amino acids. Trimming removed 4 bases at V and 1 base at J, with 12 bases between. Germline V gene data show CDR1 as MDHEN and CDR2 as SYDVKM. CDR3 loop: CASSSRYSGTDTQYF. The CDR3 nucleotides are TGTGCCAGCAGTTCCCGATATTCCGGCACAGATACGCAGTATTTT.

This clonotype was seen only a few times. The chain is built from TRBV3-1 and TRBJ2-3; no definite D call. CDR1 and CDR2 from the germline V gene are LGHDT and YNNKEL (reference sequence). This CDR3 contains 12 residues. The germline V and J ends were trimmed by 6 bases and 6 bases, with 10 bases remaining between them. CDR3 sequence (DNA): TGTGCCAGCAGTTCAGCACTGGATACGCAGTATTTT. It translates to CASSSALDTQYF.

This clonotype has a handful of counts. The chain is built from TRBV5-4 and TRBJ1-1; 10 bases map to TRBD1. The trim removed 4 bases at V and 5 bases at J, leaving 11 bases unmatched. The germline V gene has CDR1 SGHNT and CDR2 YYREEE (reference sequence). This CDR3 comprises 16 residues. CDR3 sequence reads: CASSLSGGTGATEAFF. The CDR3 DNA reads as TGTGCCAGCAGCCTGTCCGGGGGGACAGGGGCTACTGAAGCTTTCTTT.

This clonotype was observed a few times. The chain recombines TRBV5-5 with TRBJ2-5, with 7 bases fitting TRBD2. CDR3 length equals 14 residues. J gave up 5 bases and V 4 bases, and 8 bases lay outside the gene matches. The germline gives CDR1 SGHKS, CDR2 YYEKEE (reference sequence). CDR3 DNA: TGTGCCAGCAGCGGGCTAGCGGAGAGGGAGACCCAGTACTTC. It translates to CASSGLAERETQYF.

This clonotype was counted ten times or more. V usage is TRBV12-3 or TRBV12-4 and J usage is TRBJ1-6; unclear D gene. The CDR3 has 14 amino acids. Trimming pared 3 bases from V and 10 bases from J, leaving 13 bases between. In nucleotides, the CDR3 is TGTGCCAGCAGTTTCTTTGCGGGAGAGTCACCCCTCCACTTT. Translation gives CASSFFAGESPLHF.

This clonotype was seen a handful of times. The rearrangement joins TRBV7-9 to TRBJ2-2, with 7 nucleotides matching TRBD1. V was pared by 5 bases and J by 2 bases, with 5 bases of the junction left unmatched. There are 15 residues in the CDR3. The V gene's germline CDR1 is SEHNR and CDR2 FQNEAQ (reference sequence). CDR3 sequence: CASSPQGVNTGELFF. In DNA form, the CDR3 reads TGTGCCAGCAGCCCGCAGGGGGTAAACACCGGGGAGCTGTTTTTT.